The following is a T cell receptor (beta chain) sequence with its context. CDR3 length: 18 residues. Germline V gene lookup returns CDR1 SGHTA and CDR2 FQGNSA. The V segment lost 6 bases and the J segment 6 bases; nucleotides outside the gene matches: 15. The sample originates from a study of blood T cell repertoires in COVID-19. Study overall: COVID-19 samples, acute and convalescent, were from the United States, Italy and Spain.

In the authors' methods: Amplification of reference gene primers provided the estimated nucleated cell counts. TCRdb keeps only in-frame clones here, not all; method: immunoSEQ multiplex PCR. V, J and clone size were drawn from that table, and D and trimming were deduced from the DNA. The repertoire consists of about 180,000 clones, with roughly 88% occurring once and the leading ten covering over 2.5%. The source is a man aged 60 to 75 with acute or convalescent COVID-19. Sequenced input: peripheral blood. This chain joins TRBV7-2 and TRBJ2-2; 11 bases agree with TRBD2. This CDR3 reads CASSPRPTSGSSAGELFF. The CDR3 bases are TGTGCCAGCAGTCCGCGCCCAACTAGCGGGAGTAGTGCCGGGGAGCTGTTTTTT.